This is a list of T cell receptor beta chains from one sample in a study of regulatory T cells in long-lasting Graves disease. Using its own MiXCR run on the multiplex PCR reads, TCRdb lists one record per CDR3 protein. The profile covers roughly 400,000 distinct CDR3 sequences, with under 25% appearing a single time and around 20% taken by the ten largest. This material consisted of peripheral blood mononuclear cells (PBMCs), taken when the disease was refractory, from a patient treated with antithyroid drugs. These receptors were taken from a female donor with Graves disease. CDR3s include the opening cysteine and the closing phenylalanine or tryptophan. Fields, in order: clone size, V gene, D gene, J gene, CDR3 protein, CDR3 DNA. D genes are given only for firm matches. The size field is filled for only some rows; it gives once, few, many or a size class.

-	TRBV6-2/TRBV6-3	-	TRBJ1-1	CASSLTGGSEAFF	TGTGCCAGCAGCCTCACCGGGGGCTCGGAAGCTTTCTTT
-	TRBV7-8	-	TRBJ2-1	CASRDNSEGLSSYNEQFF	TGTGCCAGCAGGGATAATTCGGAGGGCCTATCGTCGTACAATGAGCAGTTCTTC
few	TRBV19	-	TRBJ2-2	CASSIETGATGELFF	TGTGCCAGTAGTATAGAGACGGGGGCCACCGGGGAGCTGTTTTTT
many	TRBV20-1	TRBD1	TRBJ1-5	CSARRPGQGLLGNQPQHF	TGCAGTGCTAGAAGGCCGGGACAGGGGTTGTTGGGCAATCAGCCCCAGCATTTT
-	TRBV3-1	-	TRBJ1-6	CASSQATVSSYNSPLHF	TGTGCCAGCAGCCAAGCGACCGTGAGCTCCTATAATTCACCCCTCCACTTT
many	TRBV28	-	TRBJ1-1	CASRQTPTGTTEAFF	TGTGCCAGCAGACAGACACCTACAGGTACCACTGAAGCTTTCTTT
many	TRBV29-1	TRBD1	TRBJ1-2	CSVEDRGQFYGYTF	TGCAGCGTTGAAGACCGGGGACAGTTCTATGGCTACACCTTC
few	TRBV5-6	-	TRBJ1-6	CASSFQGAVGSPLHF	TGTGCCAGCAGCTTCCAAGGGGCGGTCGGTTCACCCCTCCACTTT
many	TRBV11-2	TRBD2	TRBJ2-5	CASSSESRGSKTQYF	TGTGCCAGCAGCTCCGAGTCCCGCGGGAGCAAGACCCAGTACTTC
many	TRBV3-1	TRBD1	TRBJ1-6	CASTMDRGLNSPLHF	TGTGCCAGCACCATGGACAGGGGACTTAATTCACCCCTCCACTTT
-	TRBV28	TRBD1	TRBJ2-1	CASSLADRGMGYEQFF	TGTGCCAGCAGTTTGGCGGACAGGGGGATGGGATATGAGCAGTTCTTC
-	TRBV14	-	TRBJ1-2	CASSPGYGVGYTF	TGTGCCAGCAGCCCGGGATATGGGGTTGGCTACACCTTC
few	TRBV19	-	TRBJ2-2	CASKGRTGELFF	TGTGCCAGTAAGGGGCGTACCGGGGAGCTGTTTTTT
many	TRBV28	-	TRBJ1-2	CATLTEINYGYTF	TGTGCCACCTTGACAGAAATTAACTATGGCTACACCTTC
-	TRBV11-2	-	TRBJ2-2	CASSKMGTTGELFF	TGTGCCAGCAGCAAGATGGGAACCACCGGGGAGCTGTTTTTT
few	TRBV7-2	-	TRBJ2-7	CASSFLRREAYEQYF	TGTGCCAGCAGCTTTTTGAGACGGGAAGCCTACGAGCAGTACTTC
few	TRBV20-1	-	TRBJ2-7	CSAMGAIGFGYEQYF	TGCAGTGCTATGGGGGCCATTGGTTTTGGCTACGAGCAGTACTTC
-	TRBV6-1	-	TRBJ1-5	CASSRTRSNQPQHF	TGTGCCAGCAGTCGTACAAGGTCGAATCAGCCCCAGCATTTT